One and the same sample provided the 10 T cell receptor beta chains below, sequenced in a study of T cells in Graves' hyperthyroidism and ophthalmopathy. Amplified regions were TCR beta CDR3 sequences from RNA transcripts. First-round RT-PCR with HTBI primers amplified the TCR CDR3 region. TCRdb re-analysed the multiplex PCR reads in MiXCR, keeping a single row per CDR3 protein. The sample includes roughly 700,000 distinct CDR3 sequences, around 15% of them seen just once. Specimen: blood. The source of these receptors is a woman aged 18-29 years with Graves' hyperthyroidism.

CDR3 coding DNA: TGCGCCAGCAGTGGAGAGGGGCACCAAACTGCACTTGAAGCTTTCTTT. Translating gives CASSGEGHQTALEAFF. The rearrangement links TRBV10-2 to TRBJ1-1, with D maybe TRBD1 (5 bases). With 4 bases removed from V and 7 bases from J, the gap between germline ends came to 22 bases. Germline CDR1 reads WSHSY; CDR2 reads SAAADI. The CDR3 has 16 amino acids.

This clonotype was observed many times. The chain is built from TRBV7-9 and TRBJ2-5, with D possibly being TRBD2 (7 bases). The germline V gene has CDR1 SEHNR and CDR2 FQNEAQ (reference sequence). The CDR3 runs 17 residues. V shed 5 bases and J shed 2 bases, with 21 bases lying between them. This chain's CDR3 is CASSPRWGRERQETQYF. CDR3 nucleotide sequence: TGTGCCAGCAGCCCACGGTGGGGGCGGGAGCGTCAAGAGACCCAGTACTTC.

At least ten counts were recorded for this clonotype. The rearrangement uses TRBV9 and TRBJ1-1, with 7 bases fitting TRBD1. In germline, CDR1 is SGDLS, CDR2 YYNGEE. The CDR3 is 12 residues long. Germline trimming cut 3 bases from V and 7 bases from J; bases unmatched to any gene: 3. Here the CDR3 DNA reads TGTGCCAGCAGCGACGACAGGGATGAAGCTTTCTTT. Residues: CASSDDRDEAFF.

This clonotype was counted ten times or more. The chain uses TRBV20-1 and TRBJ2-3; D possibly corresponds to TRBD2 (6 bases). This CDR3 is 15 amino acids long. The V end lost 0 bases, the J end lost 4 bases, and 14 bases lay between the germline ends. The germline gives CDR1 DFQATT, CDR2 SNEGSKA (reference sequence). Written as DNA, the CDR3 is TGCAGTGCTAGAGATCTGTCTAGCGCGGCAGATACGCAGTATTTT. Amino acid sequence: CSARDLSSAADTQYF.

This clonotype was counted ten times or more. The V gene is TRBV7-9, the J gene TRBJ2-7, with TRBD1 matching 10 bases. This CDR3 region has 13 residues. V lost 3 bases, J lost 5 bases, and 1 base stayed unmatched. CDR1 and CDR2 from the germline V gene are SEHNR and FQNEAQ (reference sequence). The CDR3 sequence is CASSFGQGDEQYF. In DNA, the CDR3 is TGTGCCAGCAGCTTCGGACAGGGGGACGAGCAGTACTTC. Full variable domain (remainder filled in from reference TRBV7-9 and TRBJ2-7): DTGVSQNPRHKITKRGQNVTFRCDPISEHNRLYWYRQTLGQGPEFLTYFQNEAQLEKSRLLSDRFSAERPKGSFSTLEIQRTEQGDSAMYLCASSFGQGDEQYFGPGTRLTVT.

At least ten counts were recorded for this clonotype. The V and J genes are TRBV7-2 and TRBJ2-3, with TRBD2 identical over 8 bases. The CDR3 is made up of 17 amino acids. The J segment lost 4 bases and the V segment lost 4 bases, leaving 13 bases of the junction unmatched. Per the germline V gene, CDR1 is SGHTA and CDR2 is FQGNSA. CDR3: CASSSTLSGSFADTQYF. The CDR3 DNA sequence: TGTGCCAGCAGCTCCACTCTAAGCGGGAGTTTCGCAGATACGCAGTATTTT.

This clonotype has only a few counts. CDR3: CSVIRGEQYF. CDR3 in DNA: TGCAGCGTCATTAGGGGGGAGCAGTACTTC. The chain employs TRBV29-1 and TRBJ2-7, with TRBD1 as a possible D gene (6 bases). Germline CDR1 and CDR2: SQVTM and ANQGSEA. Trimming left V 6 bases short and J 7 bases short, with 10 bases between. The CDR3 consists of 10 residues.

At least ten counts were recorded for this clonotype. The gene calls are TRBV7-8 and TRBJ1-1; D ambiguous. Per the germline V gene, CDR1 is SGHVS and CDR2 is FQNEAQ. This CDR3 spans 14 amino acids. The V and J ends lost 1 base and 1 base respectively, with 7 bases between them. The CDR3 spells CASSLVAPNTEAFF. The CDR3, as DNA: TGTGCCAGCAGCTTAGTCGCCCCGAACACTGAAGCTTTCTTT.

The chain combines TRBV6-1 with TRBJ2-2; 7 nucleotides agree with TRBD2. The ends lost 5 bases at V and 4 bases at J; junction bases unmatched: 4. This CDR3 comprises 14 residues. Germline CDR1 MNHNS, CDR2 SASEGT. Written as DNA, the CDR3 is TGTGCCAGCAGTCGGACTAGAGCCACCGGGGAGCTGTTTTTT. Residues: CASSRTRATGELFF.

In this sample, this clonotype turned up many times. The rearrangement joins TRBV7-9 to TRBJ1-2, with D perhaps TRBD1 (5 bases). The CDR3 spans 15 residues. V was clipped by 1 base and J by 4 bases, with 13 bases between them. Per the germline V gene, CDR1 is SEHNR and CDR2 is FQNEAQ (reference sequence). The chain's CDR3 is CASSLGGRDRYGYTF. The CDR3 DNA is TGTGCCAGCAGCTTAGGTGGCAGGGACCGCTATGGCTACACCTTC.